This is a list of T cell receptor beta chains from one sample in a study of regulatory T cells. The assay was immunoSEQ multiplex PCR, and TCRdb's table has in-frame clones only and misses some. The sample contains about 35,000 clones, about nine tenths of which appear only once. Sequenced sample: conventional CD4+ T cells sorted from blood. The receptors derive from a person aged 18 to 30 with CD3G deficiency. The CDR3 runs from the conserved cysteine through the conserved F or W. D genes are given only for firm matches. Clone size appears in some rows only: once, few, many, or a class for an expanded clone.

TGCGCCAGCAGCATGCTCCCGGGGCGGTCTGAAAAACTGTTTTTT	CASSMLPGRSEKLFF	TRBV4-1	TRBJ1-4	-	-
TGTGCCAGCAGCACCGGGACTAGCGAGGCAGATACGCAGTATTTT	CASSTGTSEADTQYF	TRBV7-9	TRBJ2-3	few	TRBD2
TGTGCTAGTGGTTTGGTATATCCGGTTTTCTCTGGGGCCAACGTCCTGACTTTC	CASGLVYPVFSGANVLTF	TRBV12-5	TRBJ2-6	-	-
TGTGCCAGTAGTCCGGGAGAAACCGGGGAGCTGTTTTTT	CASSPGETGELFF	TRBV19	TRBJ2-2	-	-
TGTGCCAGCAGCTCCGAGGGGGGAGGCTCGGAGTTCTTC	CASSSEGGGSEFF	TRBV6-1	TRBJ2-1	once	-
TGTGCCAGCAGTACGGGATCCGGGGCATACGAGCAGTACTTC	CASSTGSGAYEQYF	TRBV6-1	TRBJ2-7	-	-
TGTGCCAGTAGTAGGGTTCTCAATCAGCCCCAGCATTTT	CASSRVLNQPQHF	TRBV19	TRBJ1-5	once	-
TGTGCCATCAGTTTTAGCGGCACAGATACGCAGTATTTT	CAISFSGTDTQYF	TRBV10-3	TRBJ2-3	-	-
TGTGCCAGCAGTTTGACAAGGAACAGGGGAGATACGCAGTATTTT	CASSLTRNRGDTQYF	TRBV27	TRBJ2-3	-	TRBD1
TGCGCCAGCAGTGTTCAGGCGGATACGCAGTATTTT	CASSVQADTQYF	TRBV10-2	TRBJ2-3	once	-
TGTGCCAGCAGCCAAGGGCCGTCCTACGAGCAGTACTTC	CASSQGPSYEQYF	TRBV6-5	TRBJ2-7	once	-
TGTGCCAGCAGACGGACAGGGCTTAACTATGGCTACACCTTC	CASRRTGLNYGYTF	TRBV28	TRBJ1-2	-	TRBD1
TGTGCCAGCAGGAGAACCGGGACAGCCACCGGGGAGCTGTTTTTT	CASRRTGTATGELFF	TRBV6-1	TRBJ2-2	-	TRBD1
TGTGCCAGCAGCTTAGTCGGTGTAGGGGGCGACTTCCACGAGCAGTACTTC	CASSLVGVGGDFHEQYF	TRBV11-2	TRBJ2-7	-	TRBD1
TGCGCCAGCAGCTTACGACAGGGCGACACCGGGGAGCTGTTTTTT	CASSLRQGDTGELFF	TRBV5-1	TRBJ2-2	-	TRBD1
TGTGCCTGGAGTGCACAACGGGTGGCGGCGCAGTATTTT	CAWSAQRVAAQYF	TRBV30	TRBJ2-3	-	-
TGTGCCAGCAGTGAAGCGAGGGGACAGGGCACAGATACGCAGTATTTT	CASSEARGQGTDTQYF	TRBV6-1	TRBJ2-3	-	TRBD1
TGTGCCAGCAGCTTAGGGAGCAGGGCTGAAGCTTTCTTT	CASSLGSRAEAFF	TRBV7-8	TRBJ1-1	-	-
TGTGCCAGCTCAGAAGGACAGGGAAGTCCCTACGAGCAGTACTTC	CASSEGQGSPYEQYF	TRBV18	TRBJ2-7	-	TRBD1
TGTGCCAGCAGTCCAATTAGCGGGAGGCCCGGGAACATTCAGTACTTC	CASSPISGRPGNIQYF	TRBV28	TRBJ2-4	-	TRBD2
TGCGCCAGCAGCCTTACAGGGGAGACCCAGTACTTC	CASSLTGETQYF	TRBV5-1	TRBJ2-5	-	-
TGTGCCAGCAGGTCACTGATCTCTGGGGCCAACGTCCTGACTTTC	CASRSLISGANVLTF	TRBV6-5	TRBJ2-6	-	-
TGCGCCAGCAGCTTGACAGGGAATTTCCAAGAGACCCAGTACTTC	CASSLTGNFQETQYF	TRBV5-1	TRBJ2-5	-	-
TGTGCCAGCAGTCCCCCGACAGGGGTTGCGGGAAACACCATATATTTT	CASSPPTGVAGNTIYF	TRBV28	TRBJ1-3	-	TRBD1
TGTGCCAGCAGTCTTGAGGGAGTTGTCCAGTTCTTC	CASSLEGVVQFF	TRBV28	TRBJ2-1	-	-
TGTGCCAGCAGCGTAGACCCTGTAACCGGGGAGCTGTTTTTT	CASSVDPVTGELFF	TRBV9	TRBJ2-2	-	-
TGTGCCAGCTCCCTTGTAGCGGGGGGGGTCAACGAGCAGTACTTC	CASSLVAGGVNEQYF	TRBV18	TRBJ2-7	-	TRBD2
TGTGCCAGCAGTACCTCGGGACAGGGCCACGAGCAGTACTTC	CASSTSGQGHEQYF	TRBV27	TRBJ2-7	-	TRBD1
TGTGCCAGCAGCCGCCGGTCCTATGGCTACACCTTC	CASSRRSYGYTF	TRBV6-6	TRBJ1-2	-	-
TGTGCCAGCAGTGCCCCGAGGTTATCTGGGGCCAACGTCCTGACTTTC	CASSAPRLSGANVLTF	TRBV6-6	TRBJ2-6	-	-
TGTGCCAGCAGTTACGGTCAGGGAGCTGAAAAACTGTTTTTT	CASSYGQGAEKLFF	TRBV10-3	TRBJ1-4	-	-
TGTGCCAGCAGCTTGAACAGGGGAAATGAGCAGTTCTTC	CASSLNRGNEQFF	TRBV5-4	TRBJ2-1	-	TRBD1
TGTGCCAGCAGCTTTCGACTAGCGGGATTAAATGAGCAGTTCTTC	CASSFRLAGLNEQFF	TRBV11-2	TRBJ2-1	once	TRBD2
TGTGCTAGTGGTTTGGTACTGGGGAGGGGCGGGGAGCTGTTTTTT	CASGLVLGRGGELFF	TRBV12-5	TRBJ2-2	-	TRBD2
TGTGCCAGCAGCTTCAAGAGGGGCACAGATACGCAGTATTTT	CASSFKRGTDTQYF	TRBV7-9	TRBJ2-3	-	-
TGTGCCAGTAGTAATCGGGGTGGGAAGACTTTCTTT	CASSNRGGKTFF	TRBV19	TRBJ1-1	-	-
TGTGCCAGCAGCTTAACTCGAGGGACCCAGTACTTC	CASSLTRGTQYF	TRBV11-2	TRBJ2-5	-	-
TGTGCCAGCAGCTTAGTGGCAGGGGGCTACGAGCAGTACTTC	CASSLVAGGYEQYF	TRBV7-2	TRBJ2-7	medium-sized	TRBD1
TGTGCCAGCAGTGCCCGACAGGGTAACACCGGGGAGCTGTTTTTT	CASSARQGNTGELFF	TRBV6-1	TRBJ2-2	-	TRBD1
TGTGCCAGCAGCAAAAGAAGCACAGATACGCAGTATTTT	CASSKRSTDTQYF	TRBV7-9	TRBJ2-3	-	-
TGTGCCAGCCAACAGACAACCGGGGAGCTGTTTTTT	CASQQTTGELFF	TRBV28	TRBJ2-2	-	-
TGTGCCAGCAGCTTAGCGCCAGCACAAGAGACCCAGTACTTC	CASSLAPAQETQYF	TRBV7-8	TRBJ2-5	once	-
TGTGCCAGCAGTCGATTCAACGAGCAGTACTTC	CASSRFNEQYF	TRBV6-1	TRBJ2-7	-	-
TGTGCCAGCAGTTTTAGGGGGGCGCACACTGAAGCTTTCTTT	CASSFRGAHTEAFF	TRBV28	TRBJ1-1	-	-
TGTGCCAGCGTGGACCGGACGGGCCGCCTCTATGATGGCTACACCTTC	CASVDRTGRLYDGYTF	TRBV28	TRBJ1-2	-	-
TGTGCCAGCAGTTACGGGCAGGGGGCCGGGGAGCTGTTTTTT	CASSYGQGAGELFF	TRBV6-6	TRBJ2-2	-	TRBD1
TGCGCCAGCAGCTCCCAAGGGGGGGATGTTGAGACCCAGTACTTC	CASSSQGGDVETQYF	TRBV5-1	TRBJ2-5	-	-
TGTGCCAGCAGCTCAGGGCTCGGGGGGCCGCAGTATTTT	CASSSGLGGPQYF	TRBV11-2	TRBJ2-3	-	-
TGTGCCAGCAGTGAAGCGCGGGACGGTCGTCCTGCTTTCTTT	CASSEARDGRPAFF	TRBV6-1	TRBJ1-1	once	-
TGTGCCAGCAGCGTCCGGGACAGGATCTACTCTGGGGCCAACGTCCTGACTTTC	CASSVRDRIYSGANVLTF	TRBV7-8	TRBJ2-6	-	TRBD1
TGCGCCAGCAGTGAGTCAGGAAATGAAGCTTTCTTT	CASSESGNEAFF	TRBV10-2	TRBJ1-1	-	-
TGTGCCAGTAGCCCCCGGGACAGGGGAATCGGGGAGCTGTTTTTT	CASSPRDRGIGELFF	TRBV19	TRBJ2-2	-	TRBD1
TGTGCCAGCAGGAAATCTCAGGGAATGGTCTCCTACACCTTC	CASRKSQGMVSYTF	TRBV6-1	TRBJ1-2	-	-